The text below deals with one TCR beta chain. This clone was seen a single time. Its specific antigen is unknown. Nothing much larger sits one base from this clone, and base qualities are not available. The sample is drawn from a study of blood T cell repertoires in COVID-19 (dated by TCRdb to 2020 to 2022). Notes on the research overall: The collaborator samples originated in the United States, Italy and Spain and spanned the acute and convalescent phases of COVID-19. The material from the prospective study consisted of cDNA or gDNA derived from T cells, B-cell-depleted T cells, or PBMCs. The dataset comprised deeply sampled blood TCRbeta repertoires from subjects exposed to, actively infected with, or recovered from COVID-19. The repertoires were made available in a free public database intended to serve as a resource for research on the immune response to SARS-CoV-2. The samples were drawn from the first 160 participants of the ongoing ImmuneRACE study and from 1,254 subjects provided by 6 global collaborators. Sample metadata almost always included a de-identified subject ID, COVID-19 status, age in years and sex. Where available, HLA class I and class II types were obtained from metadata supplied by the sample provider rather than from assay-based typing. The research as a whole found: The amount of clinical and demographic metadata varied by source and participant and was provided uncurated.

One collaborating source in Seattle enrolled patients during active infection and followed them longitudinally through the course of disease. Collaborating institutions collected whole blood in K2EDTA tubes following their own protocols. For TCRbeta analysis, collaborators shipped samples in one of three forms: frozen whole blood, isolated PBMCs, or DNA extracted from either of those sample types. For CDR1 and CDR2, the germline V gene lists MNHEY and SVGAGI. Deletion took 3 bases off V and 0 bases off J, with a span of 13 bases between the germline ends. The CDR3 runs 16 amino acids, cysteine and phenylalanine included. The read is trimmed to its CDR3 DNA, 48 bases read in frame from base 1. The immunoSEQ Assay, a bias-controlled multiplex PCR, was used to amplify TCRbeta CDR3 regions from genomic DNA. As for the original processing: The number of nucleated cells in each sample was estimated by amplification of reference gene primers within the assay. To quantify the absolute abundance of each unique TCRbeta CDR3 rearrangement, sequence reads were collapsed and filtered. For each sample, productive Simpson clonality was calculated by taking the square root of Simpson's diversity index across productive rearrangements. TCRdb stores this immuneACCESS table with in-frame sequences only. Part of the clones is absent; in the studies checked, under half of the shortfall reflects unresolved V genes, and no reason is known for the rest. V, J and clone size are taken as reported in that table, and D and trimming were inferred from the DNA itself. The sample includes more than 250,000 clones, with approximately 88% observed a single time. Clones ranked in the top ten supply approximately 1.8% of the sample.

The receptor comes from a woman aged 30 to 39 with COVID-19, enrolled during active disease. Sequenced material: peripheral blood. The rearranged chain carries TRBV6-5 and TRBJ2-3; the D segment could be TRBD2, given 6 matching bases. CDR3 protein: CASSYTIAASTDTQYF. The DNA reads TGTGCCAGCAGTTATACTATAGCGGCTAGCACAGATACGCAGTATTTT.